This is a list of T cell receptor beta chains from one sample in a study of beta chain features in type 1 diabetes. Using immunoSEQ multiplex PCR, the repertoire was profiled, and TCRdb retains in-frame clones only, with some absent. In the table there are under 300,000 clones, over 20% of which are singletons. What was sequenced was naive CD4+ T cells from blood. The receptors were sampled from a woman between 40 and 50 years old with type 1 diabetes. CDR3s include the opening cysteine and the closing phenylalanine or tryptophan.

v_gene,CDR3aa
TRBV28,CASSRDRGEGYTF
TRBV4-1,CASSATGQETQYF
TRBV30,CAWTRDRGRTGELFF
TRBV4-3,CASSQDLGGNQPQHF
TRBV28,CASSPLVVTKNIQYF
TRBV2,CASSVTSGTDTQYF
TRBV18,CASSLHREETQYF
TRBV9,CASSSHQGVAGYTF
TRBV13,CASSFGGGYGYTF
TRBV5-4,CASSSDTIGYSPLHF
TRBV27,CASSHSTREGETQYF
TRBV4-2,CASSQDGAANTGELFF
TRBV19,CASSLTRSEQYF
TRBV5-4,CASSPDAVRGETQYF
TRBV6-6,CASSPSDSNQPQHF
TRBV4-3,CASSQTQGSANVLTF
TRBV5-1,CASSLAGGAGNEQFF
TRBV10-3,CAISESQQETQYF
TRBV4-2,CASSSSGWGLNTEAFF
TRBV11-1,CASSFRTSTDTQYF
TRBV9,CASSVGIAGAPYEQYF
TRBV15,CATSNGLSEQFF
TRBV15,CATSRDGTGGKLFF
TRBV11-2,CASSVGEKTYGYTF
TRBV5-1,CASTPATGGVGEQYF
TRBV27,CASSFVVAGGNEQFF
TRBV2,CASAPGITIDTQYF
TRBV9,CASSVDEQGEQFF
TRBV20-1,CSARGDEKLFF
TRBV18,CASSPNLDSYYEQYF
TRBV6-6,CASRPSGTFYEQYF
TRBV7-9,CASNLQGRSEAFF
TRBV9,CASSAENYGYTF
TRBV5-4,CASSSTGGGMNTEAFF
TRBV9,CASSVGLAGPNEQFF
TRBV7-2,CASSSAGTVLNEQFF
TRBV14,CASSPDFYEQYF
TRBV28,CASSLGGRETQYF
TRBV4-3,CASSQDRGTEAFF
TRBV25-1,CASSTHTGRGANYGYTF
TRBV7-3,CASAASSNTGELFF
TRBV7-3,CASSLDSRADTQYF
TRBV29-1,CSARLARGELFF
TRBV29-1,CSVKSGKFSYNEQFF
TRBV15,CATAGQGTQPQHF
TRBV18,CASSPITGSSYEQYF
TRBV14,CASSYTLSGELFF
TRBV5-1,CASSFGQEESTDTQYF
TRBV7-3,CASSLALGPWETQYF
TRBV29-1,CSLRTAPYNEQFF
TRBV29-1,CSVVRAGAYNEQFF
TRBV5-1,CASSPSGERAFF
TRBV19,CASEAQGGYGTEAFF
TRBV29-1,CSVAGQDQETQYF
TRBV4-3,CASSQILGGTGGETQYF